These 19 T cell receptor beta chains share one sample of origin, sequenced in a study of cytomegalovirus exposure and HLA in healthy donors. Vbeta (60) and Jbeta (13) primers were used in the PCR. Sequencing used immunoSEQ multiplex PCR; TCRdb keeps in-frame clones, though not all of them. The sample yields under 250,000 clones, approximately 82% seen once. Source material: PBMCs. The receptors were gathered from a man between 18 and 29 years old in good health and CMV-seronegative.

This chain uses TRBV18 with TRBJ2-7; the match to TRBD1 covers 8 bases. J lost 6 bases, V lost 6 bases, and 7 bases had no gene match. CDR3 length: 13 amino acids. Germline V gives CDR1 KGHSH, CDR2 LQKENI. The CDR3 reads CASSRQGLGEQYF. The CDR3 region has the DNA TGTGCCAGCTCCAGACAGGGGTTGGGCGAGCAGTACTTC.

The chain recombines TRBV19 with TRBJ2-3, with 13 bases identical to TRBD2. V gave up 5 bases and J gave up 3 bases; unmatched junction bases: 5. The CDR3 contains 16 residues. CDR1 and CDR2 from the germline V gene are LNHDA and SQIVND (reference sequence). The CDR3 sequence: CASSSGLAGATDTQYF. For the CDR3, the DNA is TGTGCCAGTAGTTCAGGACTAGCGGGAGCAACAGATACGCAGTATTTT.

The J gene is TRBJ2-1, the V gene TRBV9, with 7 bases aligning to TRBD2. The CDR3 has 15 residues. The germline CDR1 and CDR2 sequences are SGDLS and YYNGEE. V was clipped by 0 bases and J by 2 bases; unmatched bases: 2. The CDR3 bases are TGTGCCAGCAGCGTAGAGGGGACTACCTACAATGAGCAGTTCTTC. This encodes CASSVEGTTYNEQFF.

V gene TRBV2 combines with J gene TRBJ2-1; TRBD2 matches 7 bases. Germline CDR1 and CDR2: SNHLY and FYNNEI. V trimming: 7 bases; J trimming: 6 bases; junction bases outside the gene matches: 6. This CDR3 is built from 13 residues. Here the CDR3 reads CASKTGTINEQFF. The CDR3 DNA sequence: TGTGCCAGCAAAACCGGGACTATCAATGAGCAGTTCTTC.

This clone was picked up a small number of times. The chain couples TRBV28 to TRBJ2-5, with 12 bases lining up with TRBD1. CDR1 MDHEN and CDR2 SYDVKM come from the germline V gene. The junction had 8 bases not matched to a gene; V was cut back by 6 bases and J by 6 bases. The CDR3 runs 15 residues. CDR3: CASSPGTGGRKTQYF. DNA for the CDR3: TGTGCCAGCAGCCCCGGGACAGGGGGCAGGAAGACCCAGTACTTC. The whole variable domain, filled in from reference TRBV28 and TRBJ2-5, reads DVKVTQSSRYLVKRTGEKVFLECVQDMDHENMFWYRQDPGLGLRLIYFSYDVKMKEKGDIPEGYSVSREKKERFSLILESASTNQTSMYLCASSPGTGGRKTQYFGPGTRLLVL.

The chain combines TRBV11-2 with TRBJ1-1; D ambiguous. The CDR3 extends over 13 amino acids. Per germline, CDR1 SGHAT and CDR2 FQNNGV. V lost 5 bases and J 1 base, leaving 8 bases between the germline ends. CDR3 residues: CASSHGGNTEAFF. The CDR3 nucleotides read TGTGCCAGCAGCCACGGCGGGAACACTGAAGCTTTCTTT.

The chain employs TRBV27 and TRBJ2-1; 14 bases map to TRBD2. CDR3 length: 17 amino acids. Per the germline V gene, CDR1 is MNHEY and CDR2 is SMNVEV (reference sequence). V lost 0 bases, J lost 7 bases, and 5 bases stayed unmatched. The CDR3 nucleotides are TGTGCCAGCAGTTTATCGGGGGGACTAGCGGGAGTTAATGAGCAGTTCTTC. It translates to CASSLSGGLAGVNEQFF.

The chain has TRBV30 and TRBJ2-5, with 10 nucleotides matching TRBD2. Trimming at V came to 3 bases and at J to 2 bases, leaving 6 bases not matched to a gene. The CDR3 contains 15 residues. Germline V gene sequence: CDR1 GTSNPN, CDR2 SVGIG (reference sequence). Here the CDR3 reads CAWREPSGSQETQYF. The CDR3 DNA reads as TGTGCCTGGAGGGAACCTAGCGGGAGTCAAGAGACCCAGTACTTC.

This chain links TRBV5-1 with TRBJ2-5; perhaps TRBD1 as D (5 bases). Per germline, CDR1 SGHRS and CDR2 YFSETQ. This CDR3 region has 14 residues. The V end was cut by 2 bases, the J end by 1 base, with 9 bases between. The CDR3 protein is CASSFATVQETQYF. The DNA for the CDR3 is TGCGCCAGCAGCTTCGCGACAGTCCAAGAGACCCAGTACTTC.

The chain recombines TRBV2 with TRBJ1-1; 11 bases are a match to TRBD1. The J segment lost 1 base and the V segment lost 4 bases, leaving 5 bases of the junction unmatched. The CDR3 is made up of 16 amino acids. The germline V gene has CDR1 SNHLY and CDR2 FYNNEI. The CDR3, as DNA: TGTGCCAGCAGTGCCCGGACAGGGGGCTGGAACACTGAAGCTTTCTTT. It translates to CASSARTGGWNTEAFF.

This chain links TRBV5-1 with TRBJ2-2; 7 nucleotides align to TRBD1. The germline gives CDR1 SGHRS, CDR2 YFSETQ. V lost 2 bases, J lost 3 bases, and 1 base stayed unmatched. The CDR3 is 14 amino acids. CDR3 amino acids: CASSFTGDTGELFF. In DNA form, the CDR3 reads TGCGCCAGCAGCTTCACAGGGGACACCGGGGAGCTGTTTTTT.

The gene calls are TRBV9 and TRBJ2-5; D remains ambiguous. Trimming took off 3 bases at V and 1 base at J, with 4 bases between the two ends. This CDR3 region has 12 residues. CDR1 and CDR2 from the germline V gene are SGDLS and YYNGEE. CDR3 in DNA: TGTGCCAGCAGCGGACTCCAAGAGACCCAGTACTTC. Translating it yields CASSGLQETQYF.

This clone showed up just a few times. The same CDR3 also results from other DNA sequences found in this sample. The V and J genes are TRBV18 and TRBJ2-5; 11 bases are a match to TRBD1. After removal of 2 bases from V and 4 bases from J, the junction contained 0 bases not matched to a gene. CDR3 length equals 14 residues. CDR1 and CDR2 (germline): KGHSH, LQKENI. CDR3 sequence: CASSPGTGGETQYF. Here the CDR3 DNA reads TGTGCCAGCTCACCAGGGACAGGGGGAGAGACCCAGTACTTC. The full variable domain, with the rest looked up from reference TRBV18 and TRBJ2-5, is NAGVMQNPRHLVRRRGQEARLRCSPMKGHSHVYWYRQLPEEGLKFMVYLQKENIIDESGMPKERFSAEFPKEGPSILRIQQVVRGDSAAYFCASSPGTGGETQYFGPGTRLLVL.

The chain links TRBV7-2 to TRBJ1-3; the D gene is possibly TRBD1 (5 bases). Looked up from germline, CDR1 is SGHTA and CDR2 is FQGNSA. The CDR3 spans 17 residues. With 4 bases removed from V and 0 bases from J, the gap between germline ends came to 16 bases. CDR3: CASSSGGVLHSGNTIYF. CDR3 sequence (DNA): TGTGCCAGCAGCTCCGGGGGGGTCTTACACTCTGGAAACACCATATATTTT.

Written as DNA, the CDR3 is TGCGCCAGCAGCTTGGGAGTCAGCACTAGCACTGAAGCTTTCTTT. Its protein is CASSLGVSTSTEAFF. The V call is TRBV5-1, the J call TRBJ1-1; D not certain. The CDR3 contains 15 residues. V shed 0 bases and J shed 4 bases, with 13 bases lying between them. In germline, CDR1 is SGHRS, CDR2 YFSETQ.

The rearrangement joins TRBV5-6 to TRBJ1-2; D gene ambiguous. CDR3 length: 14 amino acids. CDR1 and CDR2 (germline): SGHDT, YYEEEE. Trimming shortened V by 0 bases and J by 6 bases, and 12 bases separated the two germline ends. The CDR3 here is CASSLGRPEDGYTF. CDR3 nucleotide sequence: TGTGCCAGCAGCTTGGGGCGGCCTGAAGATGGCTACACCTTC.

The chain recombines TRBV5-4 with TRBJ2-3; weak D call: TRBD2 (6 bases). The CDR3 sequence is 12 residues long. V lost 4 bases, J lost 6 bases, and 9 bases lay in between. Germline assignment: CDR1 SGHNT and CDR2 YYREEE (reference sequence). Written as DNA, the CDR3 is TGTGCCAGCAGCGTCCGGGGGGATACGCAGTATTTT. It is translated as CASSVRGDTQYF.

This clone was detected a few times. This sequence joins TRBV6-1 and TRBJ1-2; D is possibly TRBD1 (6 bases). V was pared by 6 bases and J by 4 bases, with 15 bases between. Per germline, CDR1 MNHNS and CDR2 SASEGT. The CDR3 sequence is 14 residues long. CDR3: CASRTQTGIYGYTF. CDR3 sequence (DNA): TGTGCCAGCAGGACTCAGACAGGAATCTATGGCTACACCTTC.

The chain recombines TRBV11-1 with TRBJ1-1, with TRBD1 identical over 9 bases. The J segment lost 5 bases and the V segment lost 1 base, leaving 2 bases of the junction unmatched. Germline values: CDR1 SGHAT, CDR2 FQDESV (reference sequence). The CDR3 sequence is 14 residues long. This CDR3 reads CASSLGGTGTEAFF. The CDR3 bases are TGTGCCAGCAGCTTAGGCGGGACAGGGACTGAAGCTTTCTTT.